The T cell receptor beta chain described here comes from a study of blood T cell repertoires in COVID-19. About the study: From T cells, B-cell-depleted T cells, or PBMCs came the material, which was cDNA or gDNA.

The repertoire was sequenced with immunoSEQ multiplex PCR; TCRdb's copy has only in-frame clones and lacks some. The table shows roughly 330,000 clones, with 86% occurring only once. This clone was counted a single time. Trimming removed 2 bases at V and 0 bases at J, with 17 bases between. CDR3 size: 17 residues. Per the germline V gene, CDR1 is SGHRS and CDR2 is YFSETQ. The receptor comes from a woman aged 18-29 years who had recovered from COVID-19. The rearrangement links TRBV5-1 to TRBJ2-5, with TRBD2 as a possible D gene (6 bases). Sequencing used PBMCs or T cells enriched from blood (not recorded which). CDR3 nucleotides: TGCGCCAGCAGCTTCGGGACTCCCCTTAAGTACCAAGAGACCCAGTACTTC. This codes for CASSFGTPLKYQETQYF.